Below, 13 T cell receptor beta chains from the same sample are listed, as sequenced in a study of T-cell reconstitution after alpha-beta-depleted transplantation in children. Unique molecular identifiers were used in preparing the TCRbeta library. A single record per CDR3 protein comes from TCRdb applying MiXCR to the PCR reads. This table holds 500,000 to 650,000 distinct CDR3 sequences, 10% to 15% found once. The sample in question was PBMCs, mostly from graft donor cells, obtained 360 days after TCRalphabeta/CD19-depleted stem cell transplant. The receptors were sampled from a male patient aged 10 to 17 who had a stem cell transplant for acute myeloid leukemia, so the T cells may come from the graft donor.

The chain couples TRBV7-9 to TRBJ2-7; 9 nucleotides line up with TRBD1. This CDR3 is built from 14 residues. CDR1 SEHNR and CDR2 FQNEAQ come from the germline V gene (reference sequence). With 6 bases clipped from V and 5 bases from J, the junction kept 8 bases outside the gene matches. CDR3 amino acids: CASRRDRAFDEQYF. As DNA, the CDR3 is TGTGCCAGCAGACGGGACAGGGCATTCGACGAGCAGTACTTC. Filled out from reference TRBV7-9 and TRBJ2-7, the complete variable domain reads DTGVSQNPRHKITKRGQNVTFRCDPISEHNRLYWYRQTLGQGPEFLTYFQNEAQLEKSRLLSDRFSAERPKGSFSTLEIQRTEQGDSAMYLCASRRDRAFDEQYFGPGTRLTVT.

This clonotype was observed at least ten times. The chain uses TRBV4-2 and TRBJ2-3, with D tentatively TRBD2 (6 bases). Trimming took off 0 bases at V and 6 bases at J, with 7 bases between the two ends. Germline CDR1 LGHNA, CDR2 YNFKEQ. CDR3 length: 13 residues. The CDR3 coding sequence is TGTGCCAGCAGCCAAGATGGAGGGGATACGCAGTATTTT. Residues: CASSQDGGDTQYF.

This clonotype was observed a few times. The chain uses TRBV6-1 and TRBJ1-1; D is ambiguous. The CDR3 spans 13 residues. Germline values: CDR1 MNHNS, CDR2 SASEGT. V was clipped by 0 bases and J by 8 bases, with 10 bases between them. In nucleotides, the CDR3 is TGTGCCAGCAGTGAAGCGGGGAGTTTCGAAGCTTTCTTT. Its protein product is CASSEAGSFEAFF.

This clonotype was seen only a few times. This chain links TRBV6-1 with TRBJ2-7; D may be TRBD2 (6 bases). Germline V gene sequence: CDR1 MNHNS, CDR2 SASEGT. The V gene lost 6 bases and the J gene lost 6 bases, with 21 bases spanning the gap. The CDR3 length is 15 residues. For the CDR3, the DNA is TGTGCCAGCAGCAATCGGGGGACCCTCTCTCTCGAGCAGTACTTC. It codes for CASSNRGTLSLEQYF.

The V gene is TRBV20-1, the J gene TRBJ1-2, with 7 bases that match TRBD1. This CDR3 comprises 13 residues. Germline CDR1 is DFQATT and CDR2 is SNEGSKA (reference sequence). Germline trimming cut 1 base from V and 2 bases from J; bases unmatched to any gene: 1. The CDR3 protein is CSARGGQNYGYTF. The CDR3 nucleotides read TGCAGTGCTAGAGGGGGACAGAACTATGGCTACACCTTC.

This clonotype has only a few counts. The rearrangement joins TRBV15 to TRBJ1-1; D unclear. The CDR3 length is 15 residues. Trimming took 0 bases from V and 2 from J, leaving 10 bases between them. Germline CDR1 LNHNV, CDR2 YYDKDF (reference sequence). The CDR3: CATSREGVGNTEAFF. CDR3 sequence (DNA): TGTGCCACCAGCAGAGAAGGAGTTGGAAACACTGAAGCTTTCTTT.

Ten or more counts support this clonotype. This chain links TRBV9 with TRBJ2-7; D not certain. The ends were cut back, 0 bases at V and 2 bases at J, with 12 bases in the middle. The length of the CDR3 is 15 residues. From germline, CDR1 is SGDLS and CDR2 YYNGEE. CDR3 DNA sequence: TGTGCCAGCAGCGTAGCTTCGGCAGCTACCTACGAGCAGTACTTC. Its translation: CASSVASAATYEQYF. The variable domain in full, with the rest retrieved from reference TRBV9 and TRBJ2-7, is DSGVTQTPKHLITATGQRVTLRCSPRSGDLSVYWYQQSLDQGLQFLIQYYNGEERAKGNILERFSAQQFPDLHSELNLSSLELGDSALYFCASSVASAATYEQYFGPGTRLTVT.

This chain joins TRBV12-3 or TRBV12-4 and TRBJ2-6; 8 nucleotides agree with TRBD1. The CDR3 runs 16 residues. With V trimmed by 6 bases and J by 0 bases, 4 bases remained unmatched. The CDR3 region has the DNA TGTGCCAGCAGCCGGACAGGGAGCTCTGGGGCCAACGTCCTGACTTTC. Its protein product is CASSRTGSSGANVLTF.

Note on this clonotype: This sequence may be a read error, since a much larger clone differs from it by one base. Given the absence of the conserved phenylalanine or tryptophan at the CDR3 end, a read error is likely. The rearrangement joins TRBV14 to TRBJ1-2; a possible D gene is TRBD1 (5 bases). The CDR3 spans 12 residues. V dropped 4 bases and J dropped 10 bases, with 13 bases sitting between them. Germline CDR1 SGHDN, CDR2 FVKESK. CDR3 nucleotides: TGTGCCAGCAGCCGACCAGGGCTCCTCTACACCTGC. The encoded protein is CASSRPGLLYTC.

The chain is built from TRBV11-2 and TRBJ2-2; D ambiguous. Per the germline V gene, CDR1 is SGHAT and CDR2 is FQNNGV. V shed 3 bases and J shed 5 bases, with 13 bases lying between them. This CDR3 comprises 15 residues. CDR3 coding DNA: TGTGCCAGCAGCTTTCGGCTACCCGGGACCGGGGAGCTGTTTTTT. As protein: CASSFRLPGTGELFF.

The chain uses TRBV4-2 and TRBJ2-1; no firm D call. Germline V CDR1 and CDR2: LGHNA, YNFKEQ. This CDR3 is built from 16 residues. Trimming took off 0 bases at V and 7 bases at J, with 16 bases between the two ends. CDR3 in DNA: TGTGCCAGCAGCCAAGAGGTGGGCTTAGGTGGGAATGAGCAGTTCTTC. Its translation is CASSQEVGLGGNEQFF.

V gene TRBV15 combines with J gene TRBJ2-5; TRBD1 agrees at 11 bases. The CDR3 length is 17 residues. The germline V gene has CDR1 LNHNV and CDR2 YYDKDF (reference sequence). With V trimmed by 0 bases and J by 6 bases, 9 bases remained unmatched. The CDR3 loop reads CATSRDPGQGAPKTQYF. In nucleotides, the CDR3 is TGTGCCACCAGCAGAGATCCAGGACAGGGGGCCCCCAAGACCCAGTACTTC.

The gene calls are TRBV5-1 and TRBJ2-2, with 10 bases aligning to TRBD2. The CDR3 is made up of 17 amino acids. Germline V gene lookup returns CDR1 SGHRS and CDR2 YFSETQ. V was clipped by 0 bases and J by 6 bases; unmatched bases: 8. CDR3 sequence reads: CASSLGRASGRAGELFF. CDR3 DNA: TGCGCCAGCAGCTTGGGCCGGGCTAGCGGGAGAGCCGGGGAGCTGTTTTTT.